The present TCR beta chain was sequenced within a study of human T cells and chemical hapten exposure. This clonotype was counted a few times. CDR1 is SEHNR, CDR2 FQNEAQ, per germline (reference sequence). CDR3 size: 14 residues. With 8 bases removed from V and 5 bases from J, the gap between germline ends came to 16 bases. Time point described: pre-sensitization, week 0. Described treatment: therapeutic diphenylcyclopropenone sensitization with weekly scalp DPC. MiXCR was run by TCRdb on the RACE reads, yielding one entry per CDR3 protein. The sample has 350,000 to 400,000 distinct CDR3 sequences, 5.1% seen once.

This sequence was found in a woman between 50 and 59 years old with alopecia areata. Some clones in this sample may be carry-over from other donors' samples. The starting material was whole blood, obtained in connection with sensitization to the hapten diphenylcyclopropenone (DPC). This sequence joins TRBV7-9 and TRBJ2-1; either TRBD1 or TRBD2 may fit D (5 bases each). CDR3 loop: CASGWAGSHNEQFF. In DNA, the CDR3 is TGTGCCAGCGGCTGGGCAGGGAGCCACAATGAGCAGTTCTTC.